What follows are 13 T cell receptor beta chains derived from one specimen sequenced in a study of blood T cell repertoires in COVID-19. The repertoire was sequenced with immunoSEQ multiplex PCR; TCRdb's copy has only in-frame clones and lacks some. Found here are over 150,000 clones, roughly 80% of them singletons; the top ten hold roughly 29%. The sample taken for sequencing was peripheral blood. The receptors stem from an older woman with acute or convalescent COVID-19.

The chain uses TRBV5-4 and TRBJ1-2, with 9 bases aligning to TRBD1. The CDR3 has 17 amino acids. The V and J ends lost 3 bases and 4 bases, in that order; junction bases with no gene match: 13. The V gene's germline CDR1 is SGHNT and CDR2 YYREEE (reference sequence). Here the CDR3 DNA reads TGTGCCAGCAGCTCACCCGTTCACAGGGGGCGCAGCTATGGCTACACCTTC. Amino acids: CASSSPVHRGRSYGYTF.

The chain couples TRBV7-9 to TRBJ2-1, with D possibly TRBD1 on 5 matching bases. Trimming took off 2 bases at V and 8 bases at J, with 13 bases between the two ends. Germline V gene lookup returns CDR1 SEHNR and CDR2 FQNEAQ (reference sequence). This CDR3 spans 14 amino acids. The CDR3 protein is CASSLPQGSYEQFF. The CDR3, as DNA: TGTGCCAGCAGCTTACCCCAGGGTAGCTATGAGCAGTTCTTC.

The chain carries TRBV6-5 and TRBJ1-2, with 11 bases that match TRBD1. Germline CDR1 MNHEY, CDR2 SVGAGI. V shed 11 bases, J shed 5 bases, and the junction held 4 bases outside the gene matches. The length of the CDR3 is 12 residues. This CDR3 reads CAGQGAWYGYTF. The CDR3 coding sequence is TGTGCCGGACAGGGGGCTTGGTATGGCTACACCTTC.

The chain couples TRBV4-2 to TRBJ1-4; TRBD1 aligns across 10 bases. CDR3 length: 15 amino acids. V dropped 0 bases and J dropped 7; count of bases not matched to a gene: 2. The germline CDR1 and CDR2 sequences are LGHNA and YNFKEQ. CDR3 protein: CASSQEGQGSEKLFF. The CDR3 region has the DNA TGTGCCAGCAGCCAAGAGGGACAGGGGAGTGAAAAACTGTTTTTT.

The chain uses TRBV5-1 and TRBJ2-5, with 9 bases identical to TRBD2. V shed 0 bases, J shed 2 bases, and the junction held 5 bases outside the gene matches. This CDR3 is built from 16 residues. CDR1 and CDR2 (germline): SGHRS, YFSETQ. The CDR3 DNA follows: TGCGCCAGCAGCTTGGTAGCGGGGGTGAGGCAAGAGACCCAGTACTTC. Translated, it gives CASSLVAGVRQETQYF.

The genes are TRBV28 and TRBJ1-2, with D possibly being TRBD1 (5 bases). Trimming removed 3 bases at V and 4 bases at J, with 12 bases between. The CDR3 is made up of 14 amino acids. Germline lookup yields CDR1 MDHEN and CDR2 SYDVKM. For the CDR3, the DNA is TGTGCCAGCAGTTTCGGCCAGGGCCGCTATGGCTACACCTTC. This encodes CASSFGQGRYGYTF.

The V gene is TRBV7-8, the J gene TRBJ1-5, with D possibly TRBD1 on 6 matching bases. Trimming pared 6 bases from V and 2 bases from J, leaving 14 bases between. CDR3 size: 15 residues. CDR1 SGHVS and CDR2 FQNEAQ come from the germline V gene. The CDR3 loop reads CASSLEWGRNQPQHF. The CDR3 DNA is TGTGCCAGCAGTCTCGAATGGGGGCGCAATCAGCCCCAGCATTTT.

On this clone itself: Germline is not matched at one junction end, which may reflect a read error. The chain links TRBV7-4 to TRBJ2-2; weak D call: TRBD2 (5 bases). Germline V lookup: CDR1 SGHVT, CDR2 SQSDAQ. The CDR3 runs 13 residues. For the CDR3, the DNA is TGTGCCAGCAGCTTAGCTTGCAACCGGGGAGCTGTTTTT. Translation gives CASSLACNRGAVF.

The genes are TRBV6-2 or TRBV6-3 and TRBJ2-3; 15 bases match TRBD2. The CDR3 sequence is 14 residues long. CDR1 MNHEY and CDR2 SVGEGT come from the germline V gene. V was pared by 5 bases and J by 10 bases, with 4 bases of the junction left unmatched. Here the CDR3 reads CASSNGLAGGSQYF. The CDR3 DNA follows: TGTGCCAGCAGTAACGGACTAGCGGGGGGGTCGCAGTATTTT.

This clone was recorded a few times. The rearrangement joins TRBV29-1 to TRBJ1-2; perhaps TRBD1 as D (5 bases). The CDR3 runs to 13 residues. Trimming shortened V by 5 bases and J by 0 bases, and 10 bases separated the two germline ends. Looked up from germline, CDR1 is SQVTM and CDR2 is ANQGSEA. CDR3 loop: CSVLGQTNYGYTF. DNA of the CDR3: TGCAGCGTTTTGGGGCAAACTAACTATGGCTACACCTTC.

This clone was recorded once. V gene TRBV4-1 combines with J gene TRBJ1-2; tentatively, D is TRBD1 (6 bases). V was pared by 1 base and J by 5 bases, with 11 bases between. CDR3 size: 14 residues. The germline gives CDR1 MGHRA, CDR2 YSYEKL. CDR3 region: CASSQGGQPYGYTF. CDR3 in DNA: TGCGCCAGCAGCCAAGGGGGGCAGCCTTATGGCTACACCTTC.

This chain links TRBV4-1 with TRBJ1-6; D is ambiguous. CDR3 length: 18 amino acids. Germline V gene lookup returns CDR1 MGHRA and CDR2 YSYEKL. V gave up 1 base and J gave up 4 bases, with 17 bases separating them. The CDR3: CASSQAAETPRYNSPLHF. Here the CDR3 DNA reads TGCGCCAGCAGCCAAGCAGCTGAGACACCTCGTTATAATTCACCCCTCCACTTT.

The sample holds one count of this clone. The gene calls are TRBV9 and TRBJ1-1; possible D gene TRBD1, 5 bases. The germline V gene has CDR1 SGDLS and CDR2 YYNGEE. This CDR3 has 13 amino acids. V lost 4 bases and J 2 bases, leaving 9 bases between the germline ends. Here the CDR3 reads CASSQTVNTEAFF. The CDR3 nucleotides read TGTGCCAGCAGCCAGACAGTAAACACTGAAGCTTTCTTT. The full variable domain, rest sourced from reference TRBV9 and TRBJ1-1, is DSGVTQTPKHLITATGQRVTLRCSPRSGDLSVYWYQQSLDQGLQFLIQYYNGEERAKGNILERFSAQQFPDLHSELNLSSLELGDSALYFCASSQTVNTEAFFGQGTRLTVV.